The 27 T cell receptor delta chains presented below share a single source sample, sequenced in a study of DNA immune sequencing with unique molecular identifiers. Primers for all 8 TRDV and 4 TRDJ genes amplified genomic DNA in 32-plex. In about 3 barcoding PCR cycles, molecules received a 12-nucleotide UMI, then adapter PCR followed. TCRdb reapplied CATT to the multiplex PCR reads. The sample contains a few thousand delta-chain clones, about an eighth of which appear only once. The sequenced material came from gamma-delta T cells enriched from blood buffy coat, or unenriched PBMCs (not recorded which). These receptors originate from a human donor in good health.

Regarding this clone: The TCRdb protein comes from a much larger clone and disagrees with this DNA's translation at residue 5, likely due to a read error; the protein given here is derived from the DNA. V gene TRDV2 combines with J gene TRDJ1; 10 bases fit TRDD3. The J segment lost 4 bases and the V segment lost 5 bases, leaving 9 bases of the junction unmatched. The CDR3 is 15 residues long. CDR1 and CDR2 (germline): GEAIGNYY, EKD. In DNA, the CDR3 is TGTGCCTGTGCCCATCTGGGGGATAGGGACGATAAACTCATCTTT. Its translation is CACAHLGDRDDKLIF.

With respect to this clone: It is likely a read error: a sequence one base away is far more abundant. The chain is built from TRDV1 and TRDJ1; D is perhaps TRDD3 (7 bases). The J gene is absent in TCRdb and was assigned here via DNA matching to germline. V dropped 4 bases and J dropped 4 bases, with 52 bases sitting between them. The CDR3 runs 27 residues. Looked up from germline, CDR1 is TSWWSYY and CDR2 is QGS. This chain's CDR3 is CALGVDSSYLRRYWGSSEGAAIDKLIF. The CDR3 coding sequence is TGTGCTCTTGGGGTGGATTCCTCCTACCTACGCCGCTACTGGGGATCAAGCGAGGGAGCCGCGATCGATAAACTCATCTTT.

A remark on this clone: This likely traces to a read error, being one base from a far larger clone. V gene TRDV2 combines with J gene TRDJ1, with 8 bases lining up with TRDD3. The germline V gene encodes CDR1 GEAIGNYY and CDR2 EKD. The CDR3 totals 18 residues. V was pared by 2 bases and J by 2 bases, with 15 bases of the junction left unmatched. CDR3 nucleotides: TGTGCCTGTGACAATGTCCTACCTGGGGGACAGAGGACCGATAAACTCATCTTT. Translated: CACDNVLPGGQRTDKLIF.

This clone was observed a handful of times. CDR3 region: CAASWFHTGGSNKLIF. CDR3 DNA sequence: TGTGCAGCAAGCTGGTTCCACACTGGGGGATCCAATAAACTCATCTTT. This chain links TRAV29/DV5 with TRDJ1; the match to TRDD3 covers 10 bases. Per germline, CDR1 NSMFDY and CDR2 ISSIKDK. Germline trimming cut 1 base from V and 6 bases from J; bases unmatched to any gene: 12. The CDR3 totals 16 residues.

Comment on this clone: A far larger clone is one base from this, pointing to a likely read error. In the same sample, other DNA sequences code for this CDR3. The CDR3, as DNA: TGTGCCTGTGACACCGTTGGGGGGAAAGGAACAGCCGATAAACTCATCTTC. It translates to CACDTVGGKGTADKLIF. V usage is TRDV2 and J usage is TRDJ1; D perhaps matches TRDD3 (6 bases). The CDR3 is made up of 17 amino acids. In germline, CDR1 is GEAIGNYY, CDR2 EKD.

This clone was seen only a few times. CDR3 in DNA: TGTGCCTGTGACAAAGTACTGGGGGAGAGCTCCTGGGACACCCGACAGATGTTTTTC. It codes for CACDKVLGESSWDTRQMFF. This rearrangement joins TRDV2 to TRDJ3, with 9 bases aligning to TRDD3. The ends lost 2 bases at V and 0 bases at J; junction bases unmatched: 7. The CDR3 contains 19 residues. Germline CDR1 GEAIGNYY, CDR2 EKD.

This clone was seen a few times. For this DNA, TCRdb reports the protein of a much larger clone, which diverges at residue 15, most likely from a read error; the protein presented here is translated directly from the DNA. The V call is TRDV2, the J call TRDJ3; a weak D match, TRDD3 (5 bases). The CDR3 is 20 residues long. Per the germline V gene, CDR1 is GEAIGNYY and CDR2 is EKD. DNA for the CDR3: TGTGCCTGTGACACCGTACTGACCTTAGGGAGCTCCTGGGACATCCGACAGATGTTTTTC. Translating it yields CACDTVLTLGSSWDIRQMFF.

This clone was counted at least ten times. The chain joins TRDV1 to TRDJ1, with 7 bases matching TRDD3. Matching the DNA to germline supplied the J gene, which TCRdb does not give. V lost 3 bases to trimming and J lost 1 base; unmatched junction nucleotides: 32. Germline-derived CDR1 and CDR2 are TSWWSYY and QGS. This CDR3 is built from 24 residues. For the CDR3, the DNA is TGTGCTCTTGGGGAGGGCCCCAACCCCCCACGTACTGGGGATAGAATAAGTATCACCGATAAACTCATCTTT. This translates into CALGEGPNPPRTGDRISITDKLIF.

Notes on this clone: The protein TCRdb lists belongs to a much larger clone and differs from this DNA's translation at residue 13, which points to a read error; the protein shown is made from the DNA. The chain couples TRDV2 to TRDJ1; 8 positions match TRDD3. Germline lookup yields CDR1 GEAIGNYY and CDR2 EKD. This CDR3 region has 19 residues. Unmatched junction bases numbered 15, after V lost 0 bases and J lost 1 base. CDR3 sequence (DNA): TGTGCCTGTGACACCCTTACTGGGGGTCGTGAAGGGTTCACCGATAAACTCATCTTT. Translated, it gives CACDTLTGGREGFTDKLIF.

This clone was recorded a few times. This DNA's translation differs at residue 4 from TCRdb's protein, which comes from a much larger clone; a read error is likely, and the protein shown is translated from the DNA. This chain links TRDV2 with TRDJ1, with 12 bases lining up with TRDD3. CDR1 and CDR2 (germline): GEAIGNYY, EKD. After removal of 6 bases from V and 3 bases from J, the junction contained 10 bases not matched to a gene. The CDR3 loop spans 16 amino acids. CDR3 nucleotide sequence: TGTGCCTGTTACAAGCTGGGGGATACGCAGGCCGATAAACTCATCTTT. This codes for CACYKLGDTQADKLIF.

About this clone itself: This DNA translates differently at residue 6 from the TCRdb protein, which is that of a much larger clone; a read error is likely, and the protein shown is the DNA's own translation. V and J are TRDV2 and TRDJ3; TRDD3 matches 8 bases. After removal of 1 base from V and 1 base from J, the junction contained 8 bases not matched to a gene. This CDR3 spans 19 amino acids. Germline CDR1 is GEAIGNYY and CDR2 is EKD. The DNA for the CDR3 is TGTGCCTGTGACACGACGACTGGGGGGGCGTCCTGGGACACCCGACAGATGTTTTTC. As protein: CACDTTTGGASWDTRQMFF.

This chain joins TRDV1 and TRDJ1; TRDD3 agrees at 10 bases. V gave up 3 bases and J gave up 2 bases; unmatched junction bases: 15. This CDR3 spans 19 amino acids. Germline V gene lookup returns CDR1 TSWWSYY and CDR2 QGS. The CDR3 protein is CALGDLILFWGICTDKLIF. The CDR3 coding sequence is TGTGCTCTTGGGGATTTAATACTGTTCTGGGGGATATGTACCGATAAACTCATCTTT.

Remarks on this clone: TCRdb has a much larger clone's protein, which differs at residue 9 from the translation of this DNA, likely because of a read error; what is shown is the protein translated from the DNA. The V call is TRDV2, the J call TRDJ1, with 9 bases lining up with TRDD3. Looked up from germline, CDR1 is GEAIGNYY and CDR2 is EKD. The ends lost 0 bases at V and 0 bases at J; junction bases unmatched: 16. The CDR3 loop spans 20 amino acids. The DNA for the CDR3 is TGTGCCTGTGACACCGTCGCTACTAGGGGATACGGAGGGTACACCGATAAACTCATCTTT. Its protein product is CACDTVATRGYGGYTDKLIF.

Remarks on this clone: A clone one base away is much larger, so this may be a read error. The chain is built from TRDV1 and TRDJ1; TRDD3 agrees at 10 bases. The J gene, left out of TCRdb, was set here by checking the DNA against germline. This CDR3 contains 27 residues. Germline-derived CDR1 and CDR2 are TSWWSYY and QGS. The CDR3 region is CSLGETVRPRVSGGYSSEGIYTDKLIF. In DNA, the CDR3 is TGTTCTCTTGGGGAAACAGTTCGCCCACGGGTTAGTGGGGGATACTCCTCAGAGGGAATTTACACCGATAAACTCATCTTT.

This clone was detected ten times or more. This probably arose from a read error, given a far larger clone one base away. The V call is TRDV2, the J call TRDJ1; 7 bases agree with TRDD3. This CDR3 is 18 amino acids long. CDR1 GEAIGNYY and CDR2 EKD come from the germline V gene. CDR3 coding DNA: TGTGCCTATGACACCGTAGGAGGTGGGGATATCCGATCCGATAAACTCATCTTT. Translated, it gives CAYDTVGGGDIRSDKLIF.

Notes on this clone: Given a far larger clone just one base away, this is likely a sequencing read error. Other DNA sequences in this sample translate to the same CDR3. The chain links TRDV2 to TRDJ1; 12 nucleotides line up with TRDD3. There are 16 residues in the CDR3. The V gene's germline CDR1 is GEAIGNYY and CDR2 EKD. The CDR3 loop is CACDKLGDTQADKLIF. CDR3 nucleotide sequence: TGTGCCTGTGACAAGCTGGGGGATACGCAGGCCGATAAACTCATTTTT.

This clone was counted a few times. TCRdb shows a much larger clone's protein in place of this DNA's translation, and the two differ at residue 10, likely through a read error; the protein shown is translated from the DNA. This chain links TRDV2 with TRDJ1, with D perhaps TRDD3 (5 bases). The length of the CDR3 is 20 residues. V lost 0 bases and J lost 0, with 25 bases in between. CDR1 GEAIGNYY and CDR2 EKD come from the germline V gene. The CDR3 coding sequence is TGTGCCTGTGACACCCTGAGGGTTTCTTGGGGACACGAGTACACCGATAAACTCATCTTT. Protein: CACDTLRVSWGHEYTDKLIF.

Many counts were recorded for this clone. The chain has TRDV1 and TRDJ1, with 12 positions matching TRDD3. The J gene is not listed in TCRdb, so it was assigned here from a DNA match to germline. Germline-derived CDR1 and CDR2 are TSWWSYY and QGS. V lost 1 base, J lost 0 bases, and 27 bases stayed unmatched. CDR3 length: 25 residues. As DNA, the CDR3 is TGTGCTCTTGGGGAACAGAGGATATACTACACGTCCTGGGGGATACGAAAGGGTTACACCGATAAACTCATCTTT. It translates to CALGEQRIYYTSWGIRKGYTDKLIF.

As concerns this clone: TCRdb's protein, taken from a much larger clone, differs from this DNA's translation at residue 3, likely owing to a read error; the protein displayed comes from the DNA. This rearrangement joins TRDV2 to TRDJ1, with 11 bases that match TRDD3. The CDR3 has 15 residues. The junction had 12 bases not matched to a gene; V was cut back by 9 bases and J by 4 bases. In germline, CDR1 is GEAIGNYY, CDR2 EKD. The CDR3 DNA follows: TGTGCCAGTGCCCAACTGGGGGATAGGGACGATAAACTCATCTTT. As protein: CASAQLGDRDDKLIF.

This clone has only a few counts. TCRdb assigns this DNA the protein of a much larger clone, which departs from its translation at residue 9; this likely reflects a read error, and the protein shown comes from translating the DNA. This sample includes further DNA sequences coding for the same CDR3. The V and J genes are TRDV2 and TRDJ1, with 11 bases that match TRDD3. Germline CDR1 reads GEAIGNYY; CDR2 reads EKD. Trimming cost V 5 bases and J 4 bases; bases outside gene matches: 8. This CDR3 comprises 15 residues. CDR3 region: CACAQLGDSDDKLIF. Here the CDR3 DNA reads TGTGCCTGTGCCCAACTGGGGGATAGCGACGATAAACTCATCTTT.

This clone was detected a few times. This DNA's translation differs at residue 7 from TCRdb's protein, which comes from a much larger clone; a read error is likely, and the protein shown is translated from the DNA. CDR3 sequence (DNA): TGTGCCTGTGATCCCATTATACTGGGGGAAAGCTCCTGGGACACCCGACAGATGTTTTTC. Residues: CACDPIILGESSWDTRQMFF. This chain uses TRDV2 with TRDJ3; 9 bases match TRDD3. With V trimmed by 4 bases and J by 0 bases, 12 bases remained unmatched. Germline V lookup: CDR1 GEAIGNYY, CDR2 EKD. This CDR3 comprises 20 residues.

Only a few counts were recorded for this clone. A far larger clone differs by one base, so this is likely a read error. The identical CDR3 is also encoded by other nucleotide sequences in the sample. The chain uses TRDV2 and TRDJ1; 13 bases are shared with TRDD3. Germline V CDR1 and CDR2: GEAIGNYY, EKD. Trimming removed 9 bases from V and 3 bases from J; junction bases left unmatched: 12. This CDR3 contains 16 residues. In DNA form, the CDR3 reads TGTGCCGGATACCTGACTGGGGGATACGAGGCCGATAAACTCATCTTT. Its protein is CAGYLTGGYEADKLIF.

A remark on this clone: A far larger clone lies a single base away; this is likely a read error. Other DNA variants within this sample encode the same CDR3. CDR3 loop: CACDKLGDTQADKLIF. CDR3 coding DNA: TGTGCCTGTGACAAGTTGGGGGATACGCAGGCCGATAAACTCATCTTT. J is TRDJ1 and V is TRDV2, with 11 bases aligning to TRDD3. Germline-derived CDR1 and CDR2 are GEAIGNYY and EKD. V trimming: 2 bases; J trimming: 3 bases; junction bases outside the gene matches: 7. This CDR3 comprises 16 residues.

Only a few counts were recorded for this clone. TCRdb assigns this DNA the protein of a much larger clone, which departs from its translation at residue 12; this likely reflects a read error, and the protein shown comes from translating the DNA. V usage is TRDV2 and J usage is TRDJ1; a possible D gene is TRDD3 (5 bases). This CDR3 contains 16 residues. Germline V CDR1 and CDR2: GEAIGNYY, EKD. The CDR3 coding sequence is TGTGCCTGTGACCCTATTGGGAGATACAGAGCCGAAAAACTCATCTTT. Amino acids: CACDPIGRYRAEKLIF.

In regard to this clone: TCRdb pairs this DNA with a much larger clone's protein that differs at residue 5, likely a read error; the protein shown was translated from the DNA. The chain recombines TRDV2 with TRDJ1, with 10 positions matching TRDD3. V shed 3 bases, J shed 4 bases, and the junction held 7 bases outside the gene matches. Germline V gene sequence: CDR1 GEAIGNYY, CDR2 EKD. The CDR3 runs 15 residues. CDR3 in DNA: TGTGCCTGTGACGCCGTTTCTGGGGGATACGATAAACTCATCTTT. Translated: CACDAVSGGYDKLIF.

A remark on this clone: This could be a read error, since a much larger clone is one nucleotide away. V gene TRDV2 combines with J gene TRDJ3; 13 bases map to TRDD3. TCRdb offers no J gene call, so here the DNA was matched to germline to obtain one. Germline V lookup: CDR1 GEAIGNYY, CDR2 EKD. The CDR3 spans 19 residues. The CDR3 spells CACDSVLGDTSWDTRQMFF. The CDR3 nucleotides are TGTGCCTGTGACTCCGTACTGGGGGATACGTCCTGGGACACCAGACAGATGTTTTTC.

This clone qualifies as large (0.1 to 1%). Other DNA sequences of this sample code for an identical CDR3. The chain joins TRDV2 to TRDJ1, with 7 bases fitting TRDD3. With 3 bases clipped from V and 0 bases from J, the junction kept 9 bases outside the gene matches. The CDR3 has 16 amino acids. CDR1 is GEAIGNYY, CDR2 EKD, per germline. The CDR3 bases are TGTGCCTGTGACCCCCTGGGGGTTACAAACACCGATAAACTCATCTTT. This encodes CACDPLGVTNTDKLIF.